Listed here are 15 T cell receptor beta chains from one sample, sequenced in a study of T cells in narcolepsy (dated 2018 in TCRdb). Receptors were amplified or captured by the immunoSEQ multiplex PCR assay. TCRdb obtained this table from immuneACCESS and retained in-frame rearrangements with V and J assigned. These tables miss some clones; where compared with another copy, unresolved V genes account for less than half of the shortfall, and the remainder is unexplained. The sample includes more than 30,000 clones, with roughly four fifths observed a single time. Together, the top ten hold over 0.6% of the sample. Sequencing was performed on memory (CD45RA-) CD4+ T cells from blood. According to the study, the label for this sample's cell subset or site signals: memory T cells sorted ex vivo from peripheral blood. Receptors originate from a human donor in good health.

The chain carries TRBV10-2 and TRBJ1-6, with 8 bases lining up with TRBD1. This CDR3 has 15 amino acids. Looked up from germline, CDR1 is WSHSY and CDR2 is SAAADI. Trimming took 4 bases from V and 7 from J; bases not matched to a gene: 6. The CDR3 is CASSARTGRNSPLHF. The CDR3 nucleotides read TGCGCCAGCAGTGCACGGACAGGGCGGAATTCACCCCTCCACTTT.

J is TRBJ2-1 and V is TRBV4-3; a weak D match, TRBD2 (5 bases). The germline V gene has CDR1 LGHNA and CDR2 YSLEER. The length of the CDR3 is 15 residues. The ends were cut back, 3 bases at V and 3 bases at J, with 12 bases in the middle. The CDR3 nucleotides read TGCGCCAGCAGCCAGACCTTCGGGGACTACAATGAGCAGTTCTTC. Amino acids: CASSQTFGDYNEQFF.

The sample holds a few counts of this clone. The chain couples TRBV27 to TRBJ2-3, with D tentatively TRBD1 or TRBD2 (5 bases each). CDR1 is MNHEY and CDR2 is SMNVEV in the germline V gene (reference sequence). The CDR3 is 13 residues long. V lost 8 bases, J lost 6 bases, and 15 bases lay in between. The CDR3 DNA reads TGTGCCAGCCGACGGGGCTATAGCGATACGCAGTATTTT. Translation: CASRRGYSDTQYF.

This clone appeared a few times. The rearrangement links TRBV27 to TRBJ1-2, with 7 bases lining up with TRBD1. Germline-derived CDR1 and CDR2 are MNHEY and SMNVEV (reference sequence). With 1 base clipped from V and 2 bases from J, the junction kept 10 bases outside the gene matches. The CDR3 loop spans 17 amino acids. CDR3 nucleotide sequence: TGTGCCAGCAGTTTATATAGCCCAGACAGGGTCAACTATGGCTACACCTTC. Encoded protein: CASSLYSPDRVNYGYTF.

The V call is TRBV29-1, the J call TRBJ2-3; the match to TRBD1 covers 7 bases. CDR3 size: 13 residues. Germline CDR1 and CDR2: SQVTM and ANQGSEA. V was pared by 5 bases and J by 4 bases, with 6 bases of the junction left unmatched. The CDR3 nucleotides are TGCAGCGTTCCAGGACAGGTTGCAGATACGCAGTATTTT. Translating it yields CSVPGQVADTQYF.

The chain recombines TRBV5-6 with TRBJ1-3; D not certain. The germline V and J ends were trimmed by 1 base and 2 bases, with 10 bases remaining between them. This CDR3 has 15 residues. Looked up from germline, CDR1 is SGHDT and CDR2 is YYEEEE. In nucleotides, the CDR3 is TGTGCCAGCAGCTTGTCTCCGTGGACTGGAAACACCATATATTTT. This codes for CASSLSPWTGNTIYF.

The sample holds one count of this clone. The chain carries TRBV7-2 and TRBJ2-5; D is ambiguous. V was trimmed by 5 bases and J by 9 bases, leaving 19 bases between them. The CDR3 is 14 amino acids. Germline V lookup: CDR1 SGHTA, CDR2 FQGNSA. CDR3 in amino acids: CASSPNSVPLAQYF. The CDR3 DNA reads TGTGCCAGCAGCCCAAACAGTGTCCCGCTGGCCCAGTACTTC.

This sequence joins TRBV6-5 and TRBJ2-1; TRBD2 matches 10 bases. The CDR3 runs 15 residues. CDR1 MNHEY and CDR2 SVGAGI come from the germline V gene. With 0 bases clipped from V and 14 bases from J, the junction kept 10 bases outside the gene matches. The CDR3 region has the DNA TGTGCCAGCAGTTACTCGTCCAAAGCGGGGGGGCGGGAGTTCTTC. The encoded protein is CASSYSSKAGGREFF.

V is TRBV7-6 and J is TRBJ2-5, with TRBD1 matching over 7 bases. Trimming took 5 bases from V and 5 from J; bases not matched to a gene: 8. CDR3 length: 14 residues. Germline V lookup: CDR1 SGHVS, CDR2 FNYEAQ. The CDR3 region is CASSTPDRAETQYF. The CDR3 nucleotides are TGTGCCAGCAGCACACCAGACAGGGCGGAGACCCAGTACTTC.

The gene calls are TRBV2 and TRBJ2-2, with 10 bases aligning to TRBD2. CDR1 SNHLY and CDR2 FYNNEI come from the germline V gene. This CDR3 spans 15 amino acids. V trimming: 9 bases; J trimming: 2 bases; junction bases outside the gene matches: 6. CDR3 in amino acids: CARGGLAANTGELFF. DNA of the CDR3: TGTGCCAGGGGAGGACTAGCGGCTAACACCGGGGAGCTGTTTTTT.

This clone showed up just a few times. The genes are TRBV11-2 and TRBJ1-1; 7 nucleotides line up with TRBD1. CDR3 length equals 15 residues. In germline, CDR1 is SGHAT, CDR2 FQNNGV. V gave up 5 bases and J gave up 0 bases; unmatched junction bases: 6. The CDR3 sequence is CASSKWGQMNTEAFF. The CDR3 region has the DNA TGTGCCAGCAGCAAATGGGGACAGATGAACACTGAAGCTTTCTTT.

This chain uses TRBV15 with TRBJ2-3; D gene uncertain. Trimming left V 8 bases short and J 4 bases short, with 16 bases between. Germline CDR1 is LNHNV and CDR2 is YYDKDF (reference sequence). This CDR3 spans 14 amino acids. The DNA of the CDR3 is TGTGCCACCCGGTCGCGGCCGCGCCCAGATACGCAGTATTTT. Translating it yields CATRSRPRPDTQYF.

This chain links TRBV10-3 with TRBJ2-2, with 8 bases identical to TRBD1. CDR3 length equals 14 residues. The V segment lost 6 bases and the J segment 3 bases; nucleotides outside the gene matches: 3. Germline assignment: CDR1 ENHRY and CDR2 SYGVKD. The CDR3 reads CAIREQGDTGELFF. The DNA of the CDR3 is TGTGCCATCAGAGAACAGGGGGACACCGGGGAGCTGTTTTTT.

The J gene is TRBJ1-6, the V gene TRBV28, with D possibly TRBD1 on 6 matching bases. Between the trimmed V and J ends, which lost 6 bases and 14 bases, there was a span of 11 bases. The CDR3 has 11 amino acids. CDR1 is MDHEN and CDR2 is SYDVKM in the germline V gene. The CDR3 reads CASRGTPALHF. The CDR3, as DNA: TGTGCCAGCAGGGGGACACCGGCCCTCCACTTT.

The rearrangement joins TRBV4-2 to TRBJ1-2; a weak D match, TRBD1 (5 bases). The CDR3 runs 18 residues. Germline CDR1 is LGHNA and CDR2 is YNFKEQ. V was pared by 0 bases and J by 4 bases, with 21 bases between. The CDR3 is CASSQDPGGGRTFYGYTF. The CDR3 DNA reads as TGTGCCAGCAGCCAAGATCCCGGGGGGGGACGAACCTTCTATGGCTACACCTTC.